This TCR beta chain was sequenced during a study of human T cells and chemical hapten exposure (dated by TCRdb to the early 2020s). As for the study more broadly: For sensitization, 2% DPC in acetone was applied to a 2 cm by 2 cm area of upper inner arm skin. Patients additionally received weekly therapeutic DPC doses to the scalp throughout the approximately 25-week study period. Patch testing was done on the upper back using Finn chambers containing 0.01% DPC, and results were scored after 6 days according to International Contact Dermatitis Research Group standards. The mostly female patient cohort included alopecia areata with under or over 50% scalp involvement, alopecia totalis and alopecia universalis. Libraries were pooled for sequencing, and per-sample TCR yields varied mainly because of small differences in library volumes within the pool. Peripheral blood TCR repertoire changes were tracked in vivo in alopecia patients during primary and secondary sensitization to the hapten diphenylcyclopropenone (DPC). Blood samples were taken from patients before sensitization (week 0) and at 2, 6 and about 24 weeks after DPC sensitization. About 28 alopecia patients gave blood for TCR sequencing at one to four time points (pre-sensitization, 2, 6 and 24 weeks). Results and caveats for the whole study, not just this receptor: Repeated subsampling changed both the strength of the expansion versus patch-test correlation and the threshold at which the correlation became significant. Expanded TCRs formed significantly more large CDR3 similarity clusters than pre-sensitization or healthy control sets, consistent with antigen-driven responses. Patch test score was positively correlated with the number of PT1 expanded TCRs, with significance at thresholds 8, 16 and 32 but not at 4. The number of TCRs above 1 in 1000 frequency did not change with DPC sensitization; there was no evidence of global repertoire structure alterations. Because all patients had alopecia, a presumed autoimmune disease, the immune response of the patients might differ from that of healthy individuals.

The time point tag for this specimen amounts to: patch test 1, 2 weeks after DPC sensitization. The sample's treatment or condition label, in plain terms: therapeutic diphenylcyclopropenone sensitization with weekly scalp DPC. Blood at each patch-test visit was drawn before the patch test was applied. To be eligible, patients had to be aged 18 to 70, diagnosed with alopecia and judged suitable for DPC therapy, while pregnant patients were excluded. Total RNA was extracted from unfractionated whole blood that had been collected in Tempus Blood RNA tubes. The library was generated by RACE. Sequenced using a NextSeq 500. During library preparation, unique molecular identifiers were attached to individual cDNA molecules so that TCRs could be counted quantitatively and reproducibly. From each blood RNA sample, both TCR alpha and TCR beta chains were sequenced. The authors' pipeline ran thus. Samples had a median of roughly 99,000 TCRs, with a range from roughly 23,224 to 750,000. V, J and CDR3 annotation of the TCR reads was carried out using the Decombinator software suite. For PS versus PT1 abundance plots, all samples were subsampled to the same number of TCRs (28,000). TCRs were defined as expanded if absent before sensitization and observed at least eight times at the 2-week time point. TCRdb's own reprocessing of the public reads used fastp at Q25 and MiXCR and kept productive beta chains. Entries that share a CDR3 protein sequence are merged under the most common genes and DNA. TCRdb's processing, not the authors', yielded these V and J calls. Present in this sample are approximately 350,000 distinct CDR3 sequences, approximately 6.9% of which were seen just once. In total, the top ten clones hold 8% to 9% of the sample.

For this clonotype: Its antigen is still unknown. One base away there is no much larger clone; base qualities are not given.

Trimmed from V: 2 bases; trimmed from J: 6 bases; junction bases lacking a gene match: 6. Measured from the cysteine to the phenylalanine, the CDR3 is 14 residues long. Here the CDR3 DNA is all that survives: 42 bases in frame from base 1. Reading the germline V gene (reference sequence) gives CDR1 SGHKS and CDR2 YYEKEE. The chain employs TRBV5-5 and TRBJ2-7; 9 bases in the middle match TRBD1. The material sequenced was whole blood, taken in connection with sensitization to the hapten diphenylcyclopropenone (DPC). This clonotype was sampled from a woman aged 18-29 years with alopecia areata. Some clones in this sample may be carry-over from other donors' samples. The CDR3 corresponds to CASSLRDREGEQYF. The sequenced DNA: TGTGCCAGCAGCTTAAGGGACAGGGAGGGCGAGCAGTACTTC.